Presented here are 2 T cell receptor beta chains from one specimen sequenced in a study of shared clonotypes between healthy human individuals. Sequenced by immunoSEQ multiplex PCR; TCRdb stores in-frame clones only, minus some. The sample lists some 1 million clones, about 75% occurring once. The sample consisted of memory CD4+ T cells sorted from blood. Subset indicated: CD45RA-negative fraction. Every receptor here comes from a man between 18 and 35 years old in good health.

This chain links TRBV9 with TRBJ1-6; the D gene is possibly TRBD1 (5 bases). Germline CDR1 and CDR2: SGDLS and YYNGEE. V was clipped by 4 bases and J by 8 bases, with 16 bases between them. The CDR3 length is 15 residues. Written as DNA, the CDR3 is TGTGCCAGCAGCTCACAGGATACTGGGGATTCACCCCTCCACTTT. This gives the protein CASSSQDTGDSPLHF.

This sequence joins TRBV20-1 and TRBJ2-7; D unresolved. V shed 6 bases and J shed 4 bases, with 10 bases lying between them. This CDR3 contains 11 residues. The germline V gene encodes CDR1 DFQATT and CDR2 SNEGSKA (reference sequence). CDR3: CSASGEYEQYF. In DNA form, the CDR3 reads TGCAGTGCCTCAGGCGAGTACGAGCAGTACTTC.